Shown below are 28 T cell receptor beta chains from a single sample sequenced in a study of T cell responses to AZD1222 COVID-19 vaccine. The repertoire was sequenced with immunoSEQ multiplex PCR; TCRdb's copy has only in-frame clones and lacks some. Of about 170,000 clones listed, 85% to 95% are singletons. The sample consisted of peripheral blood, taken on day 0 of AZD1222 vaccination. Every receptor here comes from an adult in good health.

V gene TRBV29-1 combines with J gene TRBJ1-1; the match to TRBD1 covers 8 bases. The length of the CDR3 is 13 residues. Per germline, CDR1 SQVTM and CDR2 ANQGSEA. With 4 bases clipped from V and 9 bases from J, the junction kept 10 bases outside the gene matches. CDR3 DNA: TGCAGCGTTGGGGACAGGCACCTTATGAAAGCTTTCTTT. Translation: CSVGDRHLMKAFF.

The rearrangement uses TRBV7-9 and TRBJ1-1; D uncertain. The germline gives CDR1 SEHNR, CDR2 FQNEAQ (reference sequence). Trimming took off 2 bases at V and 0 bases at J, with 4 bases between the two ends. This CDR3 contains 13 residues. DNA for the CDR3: TGTGCCAGCAGCTTAACCGTGAACACTGAAGCTTTCTTT. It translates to CASSLTVNTEAFF.

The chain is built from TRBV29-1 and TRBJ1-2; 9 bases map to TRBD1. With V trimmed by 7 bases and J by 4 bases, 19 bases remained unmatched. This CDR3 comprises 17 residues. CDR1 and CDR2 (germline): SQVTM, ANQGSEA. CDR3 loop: CSAYPGTGPGLGYGYTF. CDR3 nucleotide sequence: TGCAGCGCATACCCCGGGACAGGGCCCGGATTGGGCTATGGCTACACCTTC.

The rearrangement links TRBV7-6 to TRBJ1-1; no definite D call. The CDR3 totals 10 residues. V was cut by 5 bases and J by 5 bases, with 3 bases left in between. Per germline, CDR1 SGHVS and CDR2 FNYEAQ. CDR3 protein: CASSITEAFF. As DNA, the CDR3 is TGTGCCAGCAGCATTACTGAAGCTTTCTTT.

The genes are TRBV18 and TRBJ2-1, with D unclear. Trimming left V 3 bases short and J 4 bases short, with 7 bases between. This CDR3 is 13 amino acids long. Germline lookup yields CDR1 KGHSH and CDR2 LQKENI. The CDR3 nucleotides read TGTGCCAGCTCACCGGCCAGGTACAATGAGCAGTTCTTC. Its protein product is CASSPARYNEQFF. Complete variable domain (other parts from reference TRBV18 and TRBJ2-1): NAGVMQNPRHLVRRRGQEARLRCSPMKGHSHVYWYRQLPEEGLKFMVYLQKENIIDESGMPKERFSAEFPKEGPSILRIQQVVRGDSAAYFCASSPARYNEQFFGPGTRLTVL.

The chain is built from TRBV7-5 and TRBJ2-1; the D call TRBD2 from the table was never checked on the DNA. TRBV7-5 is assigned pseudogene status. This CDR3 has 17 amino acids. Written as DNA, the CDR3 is TGTGTCAGAAGCTCGGTTGAGCCCCAATGCTCCTACAATGAGCAGTTCTTC. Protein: CVRSSVEPQCSYNEQFF.

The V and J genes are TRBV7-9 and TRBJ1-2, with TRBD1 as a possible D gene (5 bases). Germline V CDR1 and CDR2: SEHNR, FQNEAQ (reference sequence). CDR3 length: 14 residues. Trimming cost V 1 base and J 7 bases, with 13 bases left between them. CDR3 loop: CASSLGTRVGGYTF. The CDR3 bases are TGTGCCAGCAGCTTAGGGACCAGGGTCGGTGGCTACACCTTC.

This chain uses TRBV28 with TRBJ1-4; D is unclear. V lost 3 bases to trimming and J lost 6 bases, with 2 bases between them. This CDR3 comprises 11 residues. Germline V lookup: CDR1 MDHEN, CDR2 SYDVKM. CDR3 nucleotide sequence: TGTGCCAGCAGTTTCTATGAAAAACTGTTTTTT. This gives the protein CASSFYEKLFF.

The CDR3 DNA follows: TGTGCCAGCAGTTACGGCTCAGGGCGAACCGGGGAGCTGTTTTTT. Translating it yields CASSYGSGRTGELFF. The chain has TRBV6-5 and TRBJ2-2, with D perhaps matching TRBD1 (5 bases). Germline V gene lookup returns CDR1 MNHEY and CDR2 SVGAGI. The CDR3 loop spans 15 amino acids. V was shortened by 2 bases and J by 5 bases, with 12 bases between the two germline ends.

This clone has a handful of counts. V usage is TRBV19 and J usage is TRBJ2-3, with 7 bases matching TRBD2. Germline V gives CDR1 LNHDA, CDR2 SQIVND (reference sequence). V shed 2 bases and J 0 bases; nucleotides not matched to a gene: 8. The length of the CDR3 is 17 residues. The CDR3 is CASSIRPSGSSTDTQYF. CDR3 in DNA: TGTGCCAGTAGTATAAGGCCTAGCGGAAGCAGCACAGATACGCAGTATTTT.

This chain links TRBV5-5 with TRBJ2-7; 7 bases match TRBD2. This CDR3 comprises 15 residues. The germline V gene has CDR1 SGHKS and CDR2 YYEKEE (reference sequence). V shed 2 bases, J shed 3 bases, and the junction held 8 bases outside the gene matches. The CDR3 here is CASSLLAGRDYEQYF. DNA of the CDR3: TGTGCCAGCAGCTTATTAGCAGGGAGGGACTACGAGCAGTACTTC.

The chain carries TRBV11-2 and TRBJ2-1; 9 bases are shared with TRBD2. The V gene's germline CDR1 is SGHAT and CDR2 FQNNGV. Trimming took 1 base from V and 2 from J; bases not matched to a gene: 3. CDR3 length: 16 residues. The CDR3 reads CASSLAGGGAYNEQFF. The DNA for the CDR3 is TGTGCCAGCAGCTTAGCGGGCGGGGGGGCCTACAATGAGCAGTTCTTC. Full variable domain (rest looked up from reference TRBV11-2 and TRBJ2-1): EAGVAQSPRYKIIEKRQSVAFWCNPISGHATLYWYQQILGQGPKLLIQFQNNGVVDDSQLPKDRFSAERLKGVDSTLKIQPAKLEDSAVYLCASSLAGGGAYNEQFFGPGTRLTVL.

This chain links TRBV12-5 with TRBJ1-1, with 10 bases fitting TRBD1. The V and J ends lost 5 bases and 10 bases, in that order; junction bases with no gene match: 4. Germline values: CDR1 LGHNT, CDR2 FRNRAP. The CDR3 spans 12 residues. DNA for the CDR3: TGTGCTAGTGGTCCGGGGACAGGGGTAGCTTTCTTT. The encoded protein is CASGPGTGVAFF.

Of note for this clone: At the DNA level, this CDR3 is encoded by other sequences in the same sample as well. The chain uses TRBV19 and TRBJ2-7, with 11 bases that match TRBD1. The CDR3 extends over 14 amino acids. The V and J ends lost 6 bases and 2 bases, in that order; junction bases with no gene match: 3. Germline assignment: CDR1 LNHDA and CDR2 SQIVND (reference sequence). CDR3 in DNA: TGTGCCAGTAGCCCGGGACAGGGGGCCTACGAGCAGTACTTC. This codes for CASSPGQGAYEQYF.

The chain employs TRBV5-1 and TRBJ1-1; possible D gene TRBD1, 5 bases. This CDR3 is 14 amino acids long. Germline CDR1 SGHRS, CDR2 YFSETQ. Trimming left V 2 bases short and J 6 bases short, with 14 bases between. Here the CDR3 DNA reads TGCGCCAGCAGCTTTCCGGGACGGGCGGCTGAAGCTTTCTTT. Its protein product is CASSFPGRAAEAFF. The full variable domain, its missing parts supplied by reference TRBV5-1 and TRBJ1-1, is KAGVTQTPRYLIKTRGQQVTLSCSPISGHRSVSWYQQTPGQGLQFLFEYFSETQRNKGNFPGRFSGRQFSNSRSEMNVSTLELGDSALYLCASSFPGRAAEAFFGQGTRLTVV.

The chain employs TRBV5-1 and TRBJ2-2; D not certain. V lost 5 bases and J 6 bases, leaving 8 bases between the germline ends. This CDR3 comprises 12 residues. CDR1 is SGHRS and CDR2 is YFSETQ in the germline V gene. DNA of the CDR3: TGCGCCAGCAGGGTCCGCGCCGGGGAGCTGTTTTTT. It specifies CASRVRAGELFF. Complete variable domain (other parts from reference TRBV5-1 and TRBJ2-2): KAGVTQTPRYLIKTRGQQVTLSCSPISGHRSVSWYQQTPGQGLQFLFEYFSETQRNKGNFPGRFSGRQFSNSRSEMNVSTLELGDSALYLCASRVRAGELFFGEGSRLTVL.

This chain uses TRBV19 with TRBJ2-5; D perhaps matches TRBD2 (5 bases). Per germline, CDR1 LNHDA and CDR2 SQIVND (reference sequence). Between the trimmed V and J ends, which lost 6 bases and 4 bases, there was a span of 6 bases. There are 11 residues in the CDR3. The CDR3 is CASRAGETQYF. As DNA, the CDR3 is TGTGCCAGTAGGGCGGGAGAGACCCAGTACTTC.

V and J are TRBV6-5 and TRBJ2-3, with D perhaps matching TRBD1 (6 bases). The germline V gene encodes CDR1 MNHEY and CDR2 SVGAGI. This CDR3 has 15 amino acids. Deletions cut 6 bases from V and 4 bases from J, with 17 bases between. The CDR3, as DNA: TGTGCCAGCAGGCCGGTCGGGACACTCTCAGATACGCAGTATTTT. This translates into CASRPVGTLSDTQYF.

CDR3 nucleotide sequence: TGTGCCAGCAGCTCCGATAGCGGGCCGGATAGCGACAATGAGCAGTTCTTC. This gives the protein CASSSDSGPDSDNEQFF. The chain is built from TRBV7-9 and TRBJ2-1; 7 bases map to TRBD2. The CDR3 length is 17 residues. V was clipped by 4 bases and J by 5 bases; unmatched bases: 14. In germline, CDR1 is SEHNR, CDR2 FQNEAQ (reference sequence).

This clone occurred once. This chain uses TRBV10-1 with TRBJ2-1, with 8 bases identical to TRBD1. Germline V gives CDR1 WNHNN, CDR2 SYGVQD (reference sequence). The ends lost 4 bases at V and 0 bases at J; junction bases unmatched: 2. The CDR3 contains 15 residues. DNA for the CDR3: TGCGCCAGCAGTGCACAGGGGGTCTCCTACAATGAGCAGTTCTTC. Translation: CASSAQGVSYNEQFF.

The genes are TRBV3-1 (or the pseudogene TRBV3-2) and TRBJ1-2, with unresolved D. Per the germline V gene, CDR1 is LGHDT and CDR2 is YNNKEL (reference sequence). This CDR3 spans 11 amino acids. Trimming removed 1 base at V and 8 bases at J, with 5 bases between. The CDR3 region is CASSQGAGYTF. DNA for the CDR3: TGTGCCAGCAGCCAAGGGGCGGGCTACACCTTC.

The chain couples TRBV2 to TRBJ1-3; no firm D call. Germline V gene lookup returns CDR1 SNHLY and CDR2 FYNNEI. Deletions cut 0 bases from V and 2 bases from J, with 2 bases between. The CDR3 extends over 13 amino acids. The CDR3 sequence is CASSEATGNTIYF. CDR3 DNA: TGTGCCAGCAGTGAAGCGACTGGAAACACCATATATTTT.

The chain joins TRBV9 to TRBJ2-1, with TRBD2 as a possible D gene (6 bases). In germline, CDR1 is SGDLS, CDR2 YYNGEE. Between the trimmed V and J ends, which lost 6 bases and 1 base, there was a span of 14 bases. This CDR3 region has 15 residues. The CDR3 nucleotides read TGTGCCAGCAACTTTGCGGGATCATCCTACAATGAGCAGTTCTTC. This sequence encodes CASNFAGSSYNEQFF.

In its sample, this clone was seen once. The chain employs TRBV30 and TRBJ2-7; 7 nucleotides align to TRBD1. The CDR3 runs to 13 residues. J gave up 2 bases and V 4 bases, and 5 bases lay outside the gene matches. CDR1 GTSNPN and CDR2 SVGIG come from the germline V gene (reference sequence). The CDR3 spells CAWNRGQTYEQYF. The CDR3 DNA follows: TGTGCCTGGAATAGGGGGCAAACCTACGAGCAGTACTTC.

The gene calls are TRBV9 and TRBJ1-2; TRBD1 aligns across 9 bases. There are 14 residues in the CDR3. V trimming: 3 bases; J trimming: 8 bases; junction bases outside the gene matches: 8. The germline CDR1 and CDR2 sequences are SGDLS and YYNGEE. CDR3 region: CASSAGQGDLGYTF. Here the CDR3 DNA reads TGTGCCAGCAGCGCGGGACAGGGTGACCTGGGCTACACCTTC.

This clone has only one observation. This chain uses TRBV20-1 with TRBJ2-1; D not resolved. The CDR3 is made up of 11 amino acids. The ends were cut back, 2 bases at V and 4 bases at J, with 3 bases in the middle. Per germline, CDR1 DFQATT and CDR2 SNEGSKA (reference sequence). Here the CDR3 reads CSARLYNEQFF. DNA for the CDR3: TGCAGTGCTAGACTTTACAATGAGCAGTTCTTC.

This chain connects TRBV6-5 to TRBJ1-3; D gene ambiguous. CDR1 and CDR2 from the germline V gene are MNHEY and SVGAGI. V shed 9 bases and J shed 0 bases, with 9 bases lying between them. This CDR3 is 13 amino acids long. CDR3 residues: CASREFSGNTIYF. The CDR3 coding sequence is TGTGCCAGTCGGGAGTTCTCTGGAAACACCATATATTTT.

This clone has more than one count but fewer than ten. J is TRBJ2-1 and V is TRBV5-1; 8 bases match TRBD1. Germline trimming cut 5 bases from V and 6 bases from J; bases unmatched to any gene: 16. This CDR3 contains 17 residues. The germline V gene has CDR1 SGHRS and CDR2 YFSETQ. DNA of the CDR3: TGCGCCAGCAGAAAGAGACCCTCCCAGGGGGCTGGCAATGAGCAGTTCTTC. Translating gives CASRKRPSQGAGNEQFF.